The 10 T cell receptor beta chains below all came from one sample that was sequenced in a study of breast tumors, draining lymph nodes, adjacent tissues. TCRdb re-analysed the multiplex PCR reads in MiXCR, keeping a single row per CDR3 protein. The top ten clones hold about 2% of a sample with 130,000 or so distinct CDR3 sequences, about 20% of them seen once. Breast cancer patients provided tissue from their axillary draining lymph nodes. Sequenced sample: axillary lymph node tissue. These receptors all stem from a female donor with breast cancer. Some clones in this sample may be carry-over from other donors' samples.

This clonotype occurred many times. The V and J genes are TRBV7-6 and TRBJ2-5; 7 bases are shared with TRBD2. The V gene end was trimmed by 4 bases and the J gene end by 5 bases; junction bases not matched to a gene: 4. CDR3 length: 13 amino acids. Germline-derived CDR1 and CDR2 are SGHVS and FNYEAQ. The CDR3 sequence is CASSWGLRETQYF. Written as DNA, the CDR3 is TGTGCCAGCAGCTGGGGACTAAGGGAGACCCAGTACTTC.

This clonotype was observed many times. The chain links TRBV12-3 or TRBV12-4 to TRBJ2-7; 8 bases map to TRBD1. V trimming: 2 bases; J trimming: 5 bases; junction bases outside the gene matches: 5. The CDR3 is made up of 14 amino acids. CDR3 protein: CASSLWDRTHEQYF. CDR3 coding DNA: TGTGCCAGCAGTTTATGGGACAGGACCCACGAGCAGTACTTC.

This clonotype was counted ten times or more. The chain uses TRBV7-8 and TRBJ1-3; D remains ambiguous. Between the trimmed V and J ends, which lost 1 base and 4 bases, there was a span of 11 bases. Per the germline V gene, CDR1 is SGHVS and CDR2 is FQNEAQ. The CDR3 contains 15 residues. CDR3 nucleotide sequence: TGTGCCAGCAGCTTAGAGGGCGCTGCGGGAAACACCATATATTTT. It encodes CASSLEGAAGNTIYF. Complete variable domain (other parts from reference TRBV7-8 and TRBJ1-3): GAGVSQSPRYKVAKRGQDVALRCDPISGHVSLFWYQQALGQGPEFLTYFQNEAQLDKSGLPSDRFFAERPEGSVSTLKIQRTQQEDSAVYLCASSLEGAAGNTIYFGEGSWLTVV.

This clonotype was counted many times. This chain links TRBV4-2 with TRBJ1-4; D unclear. Germline V gene lookup returns CDR1 LGHNA and CDR2 YNFKEQ. Trimming shortened V by 0 bases and J by 4 bases, and 9 bases separated the two germline ends. The CDR3 is 15 residues long. The CDR3: CASSQDLGGNEKLFF. The CDR3 region has the DNA TGTGCCAGCAGCCAAGATCTAGGAGGTAATGAAAAACTGTTTTTT.

A remark on this clonotype: A much larger clone lies a single base off, so this may be a read error. The chain has TRBV15 and TRBJ2-5; TRBD1 might be the D (6 bases). CDR1 is LNHNV and CDR2 is YYDKDF in the germline V gene (reference sequence). The CDR3 has 12 residues. Here the CDR3 reads CATSRDQGTQCF. The CDR3 DNA sequence: TGTGCCACCAGCAGAGATCAGGGGACCCAGTGCTTC. The full variable domain, completed using reference TRBV15 and TRBJ2-5, is DAMVIQNPRYQVTQFGKPVTLSCSQTLNHNVMYWYQQKSSQAPKLLFHYYDKDFNNEADTPDNFQSRRPNTSFCFLDIRSPGLGDTAMYLCATSRDQGTQCFGPGTRLLVL.

The table lists this clonotype with many counts. The V gene is TRBV7-9, the J gene TRBJ2-7; 13 nucleotides line up with TRBD2. CDR1 is SEHNR and CDR2 is FQNEAQ in the germline V gene (reference sequence). The J segment lost 2 bases and the V segment lost 5 bases, leaving 6 bases of the junction unmatched. There are 16 residues in the CDR3. The CDR3 DNA reads TGTGCCAGCAGCACACCACTAGCGGGAGGGCCCTACGAGCAGTACTTC. Its translation: CASSTPLAGGPYEQYF.

This clonotype was found many times. The chain is built from TRBV6-5 and TRBJ2-7; D unclear. The V end lost 5 bases, the J end lost 3 bases, and 11 bases lay between the germline ends. The germline CDR1 and CDR2 sequences are MNHEY and SVGAGI. There are 13 residues in the CDR3. CDR3 protein: CASSQTVDYEQYF. CDR3 nucleotides: TGTGCCAGCAGTCAAACGGTGGACTACGAGCAGTACTTC.

This clonotype was detected ten times or more. V and J are TRBV9 and TRBJ2-1; a possible D gene is TRBD2 (7 bases). The CDR3 has 15 residues. V lost 4 bases and J 6 bases, leaving 17 bases between the germline ends. Germline loops: CDR1 SGDLS, CDR2 YYNGEE. The CDR3 is CASSYRAGGLNEQFF. CDR3 DNA sequence: TGTGCCAGCAGCTATCGAGCCGGGGGGCTCAATGAGCAGTTCTTC.

The sample holds many counts of this clonotype. The genes are TRBV10-3 and TRBJ2-2; 12 nucleotides match TRBD2. The V segment lost 3 bases and the J segment 0 bases; nucleotides outside the gene matches: 8. This CDR3 spans 19 amino acids. CDR1 is ENHRY and CDR2 is SYGVKD in the germline V gene. In DNA form, the CDR3 reads TGTGCCATCAGTGAAAAACTAGCGGGAGGACAATCGAACACCGGGGAGCTGTTTTTT. Translated: CAISEKLAGGQSNTGELFF.

The sample holds many counts of this clonotype. This sequence joins TRBV12-3 or TRBV12-4 and TRBJ2-3, with D maybe TRBD2 (6 bases). Between the trimmed V and J ends, which lost 6 bases and 2 bases, there was a span of 15 bases. The CDR3 has 15 residues. CDR3 protein: CASSMWGENTDTQYF. In nucleotides, the CDR3 is TGTGCCAGCAGCATGTGGGGGGAGAACACAGATACGCAGTATTTT.